These 14 T cell receptor beta chains came from one sample sequenced in a study of blood T cell repertoires in COVID-19. Method: immunoSEQ multiplex PCR; TCRdb's copy keeps in-frame clones and lacks some. Here the sample spans over 60,000 clones, 60% to 85% being singletons. Specimen: peripheral blood. All receptors come from a human donor in a cohort sampled during active COVID-19.

The V call is TRBV9, the J call TRBJ2-1; 12 bases align to TRBD1. This CDR3 is 15 amino acids long. Germline-derived CDR1 and CDR2 are SGDLS and YYNGEE. The V and J ends lost 3 bases and 9 bases, in that order; junction bases with no gene match: 7. The CDR3 loop is CASSDGTGGEGEQFF. The CDR3 DNA follows: TGTGCCAGCAGCGACGGGACAGGGGGCGAGGGTGAGCAGTTCTTC.

This clone was picked up one time. The rearrangement links TRBV6-5 to TRBJ2-7, with TRBD1 identical over 11 bases. The germline V gene encodes CDR1 MNHEY and CDR2 SVGAGI. The CDR3 is made up of 12 amino acids. V shed 8 bases, J shed 12 bases, and the junction held 9 bases outside the gene matches. CDR3 DNA: TGTGCCAGCGGGGACAGGGGGGCTTTGACGTACTTC. It yields the protein CASGDRGALTYF.

The J gene is TRBJ1-1, the V gene TRBV15, with D unclear. The CDR3 consists of 14 residues. Trimming removed 3 bases at V and 1 base at J, with 9 bases between. Germline V gene lookup returns CDR1 LNHNV and CDR2 YYDKDF (reference sequence). CDR3 loop: CATSRVLGNTEAFF. The CDR3 region has the DNA TGTGCCACCAGCAGGGTCCTAGGGAACACTGAAGCTTTCTTT.

The rearrangement links TRBV28 to TRBJ2-7; TRBD1 might be the D (6 bases). V lost 7 bases to trimming and J lost 2 bases, with 12 bases between them. Germline loops: CDR1 MDHEN, CDR2 SYDVKM. The CDR3 runs 13 residues. The DNA of the CDR3 is TGTGCCAGCAATCCTCAGGGGACCTACGAGCAGTACTTC. Amino acid sequence: CASNPQGTYEQYF.

This chain joins TRBV5-1 and TRBJ2-7; 12 nucleotides line up with TRBD2. The DNA end favors TRBJ2-1, so the J call may be wrong. The CDR3 length is 15 residues. In germline, CDR1 is SGHRS, CDR2 YFSETQ. CDR3 sequence (DNA): TGCGCCAGCAGCTCGACTAGCGGGGGAAACAATGAGCAGTTCTTC. This sequence encodes CASSSTSGGNNEQFF.

In its sample, this clone was seen many times. The chain is built from TRBV7-9 and TRBJ2-5; D call uncertain. Germline CDR1 SEHNR, CDR2 FQNEAQ (reference sequence). This CDR3 is 11 amino acids long. Trimming pared 8 bases from V and 5 bases from J, leaving 9 bases between. DNA of the CDR3: TGTGCCAGCGTTCTACGGGAGACCCAGTACTTC. This encodes CASVLRETQYF.

The J gene is TRBJ2-2, the V gene TRBV10-2, with unresolved D. The CDR3 runs to 14 residues. The V end lost 3 bases, the J end lost 0 bases, and 5 bases lay between the germline ends. The germline V gene encodes CDR1 WSHSY and CDR2 SAAADI. The CDR3 spells CASSDSPNTGELFF. CDR3 DNA sequence: TGCGCCAGCAGTGACTCTCCGAACACCGGGGAGCTGTTTTTT.

For this clone: The junction departs from germline at one end; a sequencing error may be responsible. The chain has TRBV27 and TRBJ2-3, with 8 bases aligning to TRBD2. The CDR3 covers 14 residues. Germline loops: CDR1 MNHEY, CDR2 SMNVEV (reference sequence). CDR3 nucleotide sequence: TGTGCCAGCAGTTCTCGGACTAGCAGAGATACGCAGTATTTT. Protein: CASSSRTSRDTQYF.

This sequence joins TRBV5-1 and TRBJ1-1; a weak D match, TRBD1 (5 bases). Trimming cost V 2 bases and J 2 bases, with 10 bases left between them. This CDR3 spans 14 amino acids. CDR1 SGHRS and CDR2 YFSETQ come from the germline V gene. The CDR3: CASSFRVYNTEAFF. CDR3 in DNA: TGCGCCAGCAGCTTCAGGGTTTATAACACTGAAGCTTTCTTT.

This clone turned up a few times. The chain is built from TRBV29-1 and TRBJ2-7; 8 bases map to TRBD1. V lost 2 bases to trimming and J lost 4 bases; unmatched junction nucleotides: 4. The CDR3 runs 13 residues. Germline V gene data show CDR1 as SQVTM and CDR2 as ANQGSEA. The CDR3 sequence: CSVEQGTGYEQYF. The CDR3 nucleotides read TGCAGCGTTGAACAAGGGACAGGATACGAGCAGTACTTC.

CDR3 DNA sequence: TGTGCCAGCTCACCCCCCCTGAGGACAGATACGCAGTATTTT. This gives the protein CASSPPLRTDTQYF. This chain links TRBV18 with TRBJ2-3, with D hard to call. The CDR3 extends over 14 amino acids. CDR1 and CDR2 (germline): KGHSH, LQKENI. V gave up 3 bases and J gave up 3 bases, with 10 bases separating them.

This chain uses TRBV4-3 with TRBJ2-7; 7 bases align to TRBD1. J gave up 0 bases and V 1 base, and 3 bases lay outside the gene matches. The CDR3 is 15 residues long. Germline CDR1 is LGHNA and CDR2 is YSLEER. CDR3 amino acids: CASSQGWDSSYEQYF. CDR3 bases: TGCGCCAGCAGCCAAGGGTGGGACAGCTCCTACGAGCAGTACTTC.

This clone turned up a few times. V is TRBV5-1 and J is TRBJ1-1, with TRBD1 identical over 8 bases. Germline CDR1 and CDR2: SGHRS and YFSETQ. The CDR3 is 15 residues long. Trimming removed 4 bases from V and 5 bases from J; junction bases left unmatched: 10. CDR3 nucleotides: TGCGCCAGCAGCGAAGAGACAGGGGCCCCAACTGAAGCTTTCTTT. Residues: CASSEETGAPTEAFF. Based on the CDR3 plus reference TRBV5-1 and TRBJ1-1, the full variable domain is KAGVTQTPRYLIKTRGQQVTLSCSPISGHRSVSWYQQTPGQGLQFLFEYFSETQRNKGNFPGRFSGRQFSNSRSEMNVSTLELGDSALYLCASSEETGAPTEAFFGQGTRLTVV.

The chain employs TRBV19 and TRBJ1-6; D may be TRBD1 (6 bases). CDR3 length: 14 amino acids. Germline CDR1 LNHDA, CDR2 SQIVND (reference sequence). Between the trimmed V and J ends, which lost 7 bases and 10 bases, there was a span of 17 bases. The CDR3 DNA reads TGTGCCAGTACGGCAGGGGAAGACGGCTCACCCCTCCACTTT. Amino acids: CASTAGEDGSPLHF.